Shown below are 10 T cell receptor beta chains from a single sample sequenced in a study of response to subunit inactivated influenza vaccine. Via MiXCR, TCRdb re-called the RT-PCR reads, giving one row per CDR3 protein. The profile covers roughly 760,000 distinct CDR3 sequences, with less than 25% appearing a single time and 10% taken by the ten largest. This specimen was PBMCs from blood, taken 5 days after vaccination. The receptors come from a middle-aged man who received an inactivated influenza vaccine.

V gene TRBV9 combines with J gene TRBJ2-4; 7 bases map to TRBD2. Germline assignment: CDR1 SGDLS and CDR2 YYNGEE. Unmatched junction bases numbered 5, after V lost 6 bases and J lost 5 bases. This CDR3 comprises 13 residues. CDR3 amino acids: CASTPGGQNIQYF. The CDR3 DNA reads TGTGCCAGCACCCCGGGAGGACAAAACATTCAGTACTTC.

This clonotype has ten or more counts. This sequence joins TRBV27 and TRBJ2-2; tentative D call: TRBD1 (5 bases). Trimming cost V 4 bases and J 4 bases, with 19 bases left between them. The CDR3 loop spans 17 amino acids. Germline CDR1 reads MNHEY; CDR2 reads SMNVEV (reference sequence). The CDR3 reads CASSSISRTGVTGELFF. DNA for the CDR3: TGTGCCAGCAGTTCCATATCCCGAACAGGAGTCACCGGGGAGCTGTTTTTT.

Only a few counts were recorded for this clonotype. The chain combines TRBV12-3 or TRBV12-4 with TRBJ1-4; D remains ambiguous. This CDR3 is built from 13 residues. The ends were cut back, 3 bases at V and 5 bases at J, with 7 bases in the middle. This CDR3 reads CASSFIQNEKLFF. CDR3 in DNA: TGTGCCAGCAGTTTTATACAGAATGAAAAACTGTTTTTT.

V and J are TRBV5-1 and TRBJ2-3, with TRBD2 matching 8 bases. There are 15 residues in the CDR3. CDR1 is SGHRS, CDR2 YFSETQ, per germline. After removal of 7 bases from V and 2 bases from J, the junction contained 9 bases not matched to a gene. CDR3 nucleotides: TGCGCCAGCGCCTCAGTAGCGGGGAACACAGATACGCAGTATTTT. This encodes CASASVAGNTDTQYF.

This clonotype was counted between two and nine times. The rearrangement joins TRBV27 to TRBJ1-2, with no clear D. Germline V lookup: CDR1 MNHEY, CDR2 SMNVEV (reference sequence). V lost 2 bases and J 5 bases, leaving 27 bases between the germline ends. The length of the CDR3 is 19 residues. The CDR3 DNA reads TGTGCCAGCAGTTTAGTCGGTTCGTCAGGACCTCAAACTCGGTATGGCTACACCTTC. It is translated as CASSLVGSSGPQTRYGYTF.

The chain has TRBV20-1 and TRBJ1-2; 11 bases match TRBD1. Germline loops: CDR1 DFQATT, CDR2 SNEGSKA (reference sequence). The ends lost 7 bases at V and 2 bases at J; junction bases unmatched: 3. The CDR3 totals 13 residues. The CDR3 loop reads CSVRDRGNYGYTF. CDR3 nucleotides: TGCAGTGTTCGGGACAGGGGGAACTATGGCTACACCTTC.

The chain joins TRBV10-3 to TRBJ2-3, with D perhaps matching TRBD2 (5 bases). V was trimmed by 4 bases and J by 5 bases, leaving 19 bases between them. The germline V gene has CDR1 ENHRY and CDR2 SYGVKD. This CDR3 is built from 16 residues. Here the CDR3 reads CAISGAGSYLGDTQYF. The CDR3 DNA sequence: TGTGCCATCAGTGGCGCGGGCTCCTATTTGGGAGATACGCAGTATTTT.

The table lists this clonotype with a few counts. The CDR3 DNA reads TGCGCCAGCAGCTTGGGACAGGGAAGTTACTACGAGCAGTACTTC. This gives the protein CASSLGQGSYYEQYF. V and J are TRBV5-1 and TRBJ2-7, with 7 bases aligning to TRBD1. Looked up from germline, CDR1 is SGHRS and CDR2 is YFSETQ. This CDR3 is 15 amino acids long. Germline trimming cut 0 bases from V and 3 bases from J; bases unmatched to any gene: 6. Based on the CDR3 plus reference TRBV5-1 and TRBJ2-7, the full variable domain is KAGVTQTPRYLIKTRGQQVTLSCSPISGHRSVSWYQQTPGQGLQFLFEYFSETQRNKGNFPGRFSGRQFSNSRSEMNVSTLELGDSALYLCASSLGQGSYYEQYFGPGTRLTVT.

This clonotype was counted between two and nine times. The chain is built from TRBV11-3 and TRBJ2-2, with 11 bases aligning to TRBD1. Germline-derived CDR1 and CDR2 are SGHNT and YENEEA. V lost 3 bases to trimming and J lost 10 bases; unmatched junction nucleotides: 13. The CDR3 is 17 residues long. CDR3 bases: TGTGCCAGCAGCTTTTTCCCCTCGGGACAGGGGGTCGAGGAGCTGTTTTTT. Protein product: CASSFFPSGQGVEELFF. The whole variable domain, filled in from reference TRBV11-3 and TRBJ2-2, reads EAGVVQSPRYKIIEKKQPVAFWCNPISGHNTLYWYLQNLGQGPELLIRYENEEAVDDSQLPKDRFSAERLKGVDSTLKIQPAELGDSAVYLCASSFFPSGQGVEELFFGEGSRLTVL.

V is TRBV7-9 and J is TRBJ2-5, with D perhaps TRBD1 or TRBD2 (6 bases each). Germline values: CDR1 SEHNR, CDR2 FQNEAQ (reference sequence). The length of the CDR3 is 15 residues. V was clipped by 2 bases and J by 4 bases, with 14 bases between them. CDR3 in amino acids: CASSLRSGGIETQYF. CDR3 DNA sequence: TGTGCCAGCAGCTTAAGGTCCGGGGGCATAGAGACCCAGTACTTC.